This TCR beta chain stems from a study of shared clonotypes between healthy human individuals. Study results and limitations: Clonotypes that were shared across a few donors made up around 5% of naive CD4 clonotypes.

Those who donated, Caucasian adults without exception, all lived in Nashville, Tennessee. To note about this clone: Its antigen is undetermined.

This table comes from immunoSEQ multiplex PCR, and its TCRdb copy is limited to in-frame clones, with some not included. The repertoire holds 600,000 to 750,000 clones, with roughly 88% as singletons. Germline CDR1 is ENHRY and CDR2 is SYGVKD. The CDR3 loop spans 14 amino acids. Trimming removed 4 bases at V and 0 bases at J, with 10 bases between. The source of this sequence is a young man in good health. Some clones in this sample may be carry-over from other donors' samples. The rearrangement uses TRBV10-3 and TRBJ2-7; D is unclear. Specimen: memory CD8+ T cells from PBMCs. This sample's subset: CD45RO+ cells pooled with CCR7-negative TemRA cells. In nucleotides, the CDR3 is TGTGCCATCAGTGGGCCGAAAGCCTCCTACGAGCAGTACTTC. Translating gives CAISGPKASYEQYF.